These 29 T cell receptor beta chains were sequenced from one sample in a study of blood T cell repertoires in COVID-19. The table came from immunoSEQ multiplex PCR; TCRdb's copy has only in-frame clones and leaves some out. Of roughly 110,000 clones in the sample, about 87% were seen once. The sample was peripheral blood. Receptors originate from a man aged 45-65 years with active or convalescent COVID-19.

The chain carries TRBV30 and TRBJ2-1; the D gene is possibly TRBD2 (5 bases). The length of the CDR3 is 13 residues. The V gene lost 5 bases and the J gene lost 9 bases, with 17 bases spanning the gap. Germline V gene sequence: CDR1 GTSNPN, CDR2 SVGIG (reference sequence). The CDR3 protein is CAWALAGGGEQFF. CDR3 DNA sequence: TGTGCCTGGGCCCTGGCAGGCGGAGGTGAGCAGTTCTTC.

As for this clone: The identical CDR3 is also encoded by other nucleotide sequences in the sample. V and J are TRBV19 and TRBJ1-5, with 8 nucleotides matching TRBD1. The ends lost 8 bases at V and 3 bases at J; junction bases unmatched: 3. Germline V gene lookup returns CDR1 LNHDA and CDR2 SQIVND (reference sequence). The CDR3 consists of 13 residues. CDR3 protein: CASSDRVNQPQHF. The DNA for the CDR3 is TGTGCCAGTTCGGACAGGGTCAATCAGCCCCAGCATTTT.

V gene TRBV24-1 combines with J gene TRBJ1-2; D unresolved. Germline CDR1 reads KGHDR; CDR2 reads SFDVKD. V lost 4 bases and J lost 7, with 9 bases in between. The CDR3 extends over 12 amino acids. The DNA for the CDR3 is TGTGCCACCAGTGAGGGCAGCTTTGGCTACACCTTC. Translating it yields CATSEGSFGYTF.

This rearrangement joins TRBV5-1 to TRBJ1-1, with D uncertain. There are 15 residues in the CDR3. V was cut by 0 bases and J by 4 bases, with 13 bases left in between. Germline V lookup: CDR1 SGHRS, CDR2 YFSETQ. The CDR3 loop reads CASSLAVGEVTEAFF. The CDR3 coding sequence is TGCGCCAGCAGCTTGGCGGTAGGTGAGGTCACTGAAGCTTTCTTT.

The rearrangement uses TRBV28 and TRBJ1-2; 8 nucleotides align to TRBD1. The CDR3 extends over 15 amino acids. V dropped 3 bases and J dropped 8; count of bases not matched to a gene: 11. Germline V lookup: CDR1 MDHEN, CDR2 SYDVKM. CDR3 protein: CASSFPTTGVVGYTF. The CDR3 region has the DNA TGTGCCAGCAGTTTCCCGACGACAGGGGTTGTGGGCTACACCTTC.

The chain employs TRBV7-2 and TRBJ1-6; TRBD1 matches 9 bases. The CDR3 spans 15 residues. Losses at the gene ends were 5 bases for V and 5 bases for J; bases not matched to a gene: 4. The germline V gene encodes CDR1 SGHTA and CDR2 FQGNSA. CDR3 sequence: CASSTGQGNNSPLHF. CDR3 nucleotide sequence: TGTGCCAGCAGCACAGGACAGGGGAATAATTCACCCCTCCACTTT.

The genes are TRBV10-3 and TRBJ1-2; D ambiguous. V lost 2 bases and J lost 4, with 8 bases in between. Germline loops: CDR1 ENHRY, CDR2 SYGVKD. This CDR3 is 13 amino acids long. The CDR3: CAISEPGSYGYTF. The CDR3 bases are TGTGCCATCAGTGAGCCGGGATCCTATGGCTACACCTTC.

The chain joins TRBV9 to TRBJ1-1; TRBD1 aligns across 7 bases. CDR3 length: 15 residues. After removal of 4 bases from V and 0 bases from J, the junction contained 6 bases not matched to a gene. Germline V CDR1 and CDR2: SGDLS, YYNGEE. This CDR3 is CASSLRQGLNTEAFF. The CDR3 nucleotides read TGTGCCAGCAGCTTACGACAGGGCCTGAACACTGAAGCTTTCTTT.

CDR3 nucleotides: TGTGCCAGCAGCGTAGAGGGAACAGGGGTCACAGAGACCCAGTACTTC. The encoded protein is CASSVEGTGVTETQYF. J is TRBJ2-5 and V is TRBV9, with 7 nucleotides matching TRBD1. J was trimmed by 4 bases and V by 0 bases; bases with no gene match: 9. This CDR3 is 16 amino acids long. Germline lookup yields CDR1 SGDLS and CDR2 YYNGEE.

The chain joins TRBV25-1 to TRBJ1-1, with 7 positions matching TRBD1. Germline V gene lookup returns CDR1 MGHDK and CDR2 SYGVNS. J was trimmed by 6 bases and V by 5 bases; bases with no gene match: 9. The CDR3 covers 14 residues. CDR3 protein: CASSSRDSPAEAFF. CDR3 in DNA: TGTGCCAGCAGTAGCCGGGACAGTCCCGCTGAAGCTTTCTTT.

This chain links TRBV19 with TRBJ2-5; D is uncertain. From germline, CDR1 is LNHDA and CDR2 SQIVND (reference sequence). Trimming cost V 7 bases and J 5 bases, with 14 bases left between them. There are 13 residues in the CDR3. CDR3 in amino acids: CASTMVFGETQYF. The CDR3 nucleotides are TGTGCCAGTACTATGGTTTTCGGGGAGACCCAGTACTTC.

This chain links TRBV18 with TRBJ2-1; TRBD2 agrees at 10 bases. The V gene's germline CDR1 is KGHSH and CDR2 LQKENI. The V gene end was trimmed by 4 bases and the J gene end by 0 bases; junction bases not matched to a gene: 9. The CDR3 has 18 amino acids. CDR3 sequence: CASSRASGSGSSYNEQFF. In nucleotides, the CDR3 is TGTGCCAGCTCACGGGCTAGCGGGAGTGGGAGCTCCTACAATGAGCAGTTCTTC.

The chain recombines TRBV24-1 with TRBJ1-3, with TRBD1 matching over 9 bases. Trimming at V came to 7 bases and at J to 4 bases, leaving 1 base not matched to a gene. Germline lookup yields CDR1 KGHDR and CDR2 SFDVKD. CDR3 length: 13 amino acids. As DNA, the CDR3 is TGTGCCACCAGCGGGACAGGGGGAAACACCATATATTTT. Protein: CATSGTGGNTIYF.

This sequence joins TRBV19 and TRBJ2-1; TRBD2 matches at 7 bases. The CDR3 totals 15 residues. Germline V gene lookup returns CDR1 LNHDA and CDR2 SQIVND (reference sequence). J was trimmed by 6 bases and V by 2 bases; bases with no gene match: 7. Here the CDR3 reads CASSILGTTSNEQFF. The CDR3 nucleotides read TGTGCCAGTAGTATATTAGGGACTACAAGCAATGAGCAGTTCTTC.

The chain is built from TRBV3-1 (or the pseudogene TRBV3-2) and TRBJ2-3, with 7 positions matching TRBD1. This CDR3 is built from 15 residues. Germline V gives CDR1 LGHDT, CDR2 YNNKEL (reference sequence). The junction had 2 bases not matched to a gene; V was cut back by 2 bases and J by 0 bases. In DNA, the CDR3 is TGTGCCAGCAGCCAAACAGGGGCTAGCACAGATACGCAGTATTTT. This translates into CASSQTGASTDTQYF.

V and J are TRBV28 and TRBJ2-7, with 7 bases identical to TRBD1. The CDR3 runs to 15 residues. The junction had 12 bases not matched to a gene; V was cut back by 6 bases and J by 4 bases. Germline values: CDR1 MDHEN, CDR2 SYDVKM. This CDR3 is CASSRRRAGGYEQYF. In DNA, the CDR3 is TGTGCCAGCAGCCGCCGACGGGCAGGGGGTTACGAGCAGTACTTC.

This sequence joins TRBV11-2 and TRBJ2-7, with 9 bases matching TRBD2. CDR3 length equals 15 residues. Germline assignment: CDR1 SGHAT and CDR2 FQNNGV. With 5 bases clipped from V and 4 bases from J, the junction kept 9 bases outside the gene matches. The CDR3 region has the DNA TGTGCCAGCAGCCCCATGACTAGCGGCTGGTACGAGCAGTACTTC. This gives the protein CASSPMTSGWYEQYF. Drawing the rest from reference TRBV11-2 and TRBJ2-7, the complete variable domain is EAGVAQSPRYKIIEKRQSVAFWCNPISGHATLYWYQQILGQGPKLLIQFQNNGVVDDSQLPKDRFSAERLKGVDSTLKIQPAKLEDSAVYLCASSPMTSGWYEQYFGPGTRLTVT.

The J gene is TRBJ1-6, the V gene TRBV5-1; 11 bases fit TRBD1. Germline CDR1 and CDR2: SGHRS and YFSETQ. V lost 3 bases, J lost 0 bases, and 5 bases stayed unmatched. The CDR3 runs to 18 residues. CDR3 residues: CASSSGQGAPSYNSPLHF. The DNA for the CDR3 is TGCGCCAGCAGCTCAGGACAGGGGGCGCCCTCCTATAATTCACCCCTCCACTTT.

This chain links TRBV29-1 with TRBJ1-2; perhaps TRBD1 as D (6 bases). The CDR3 has 12 residues. Trimming took 4 bases from V and 3 from J, leaving 9 bases between them. Germline CDR1 SQVTM, CDR2 ANQGSEA. The CDR3 here is CSVAYRDYGYTF. The CDR3 DNA reads TGCAGCGTTGCATACAGGGACTATGGCTACACCTTC.

The chain links TRBV25-1 to TRBJ1-5; D is ambiguous. Germline-derived CDR1 and CDR2 are MGHDK and SYGVNS. This CDR3 has 12 amino acids. V gave up 5 bases and J gave up 3 bases, with 5 bases separating them. CDR3 region: CASSFSNQPQHF. The CDR3, as DNA: TGTGCCAGCAGTTTCTCCAATCAGCCCCAGCATTTT.

The chain couples TRBV24-1 to TRBJ1-5, with D tentatively TRBD1 (5 bases). The CDR3 spans 20 residues. Trimming removed 1 base at V and 1 base at J, with 22 bases between. Germline V gene data show CDR1 as KGHDR and CDR2 as SFDVKD. DNA of the CDR3: TGTGCCACCAGTGATTTAATCGGGAGACGGGGGAGGAGAAGCAATCAGCCCCAGCATTTT. Amino acids: CATSDLIGRRGRRSNQPQHF.

This clone came up once. V gene TRBV19 combines with J gene TRBJ1-1; D ambiguous. Germline loops: CDR1 LNHDA, CDR2 SQIVND (reference sequence). V dropped 0 bases and J dropped 4 bases, with 6 bases sitting between them. The CDR3 runs to 13 residues. The CDR3 nucleotides are TGTGCCAGTAGTATAGAGCGAGGCACTGAAGCTTTCTTT. This gives the protein CASSIERGTEAFF.

The chain is built from TRBV6-1 and TRBJ2-7; possible D gene TRBD1, 6 bases. The germline V and J ends were trimmed by 3 bases and 3 bases, with 15 bases remaining between them. CDR3 length: 15 amino acids. Looked up from germline, CDR1 is MNHNS and CDR2 is SASEGT. For the CDR3, the DNA is TGTGCCAGCAGTGAGATGGGGCAGGGGATCTACGAGCAGTACTTC. Protein product: CASSEMGQGIYEQYF.

The chain links TRBV5-6 to TRBJ1-5; no clear D. This CDR3 region has 16 residues. Trimming left V 1 base short and J 1 base short, with 12 bases between. In germline, CDR1 is SGHDT, CDR2 YYEEEE. CDR3 region: CASSLSGTPSNQPQHF. In DNA form, the CDR3 reads TGTGCCAGCAGCTTGTCGGGAACCCCGAGCAATCAGCCCCAGCATTTT.

This clone appeared a few times. The chain combines TRBV19 with TRBJ1-5; 8 bases line up with TRBD1. The CDR3 spans 14 residues. Germline assignment: CDR1 LNHDA and CDR2 SQIVND (reference sequence). The trim removed 8 bases at V and 4 bases at J, leaving 7 bases unmatched. CDR3 in DNA: TGTGCCAGTTCGCAGGGGGCCCGAAATCAGCCCCAGCATTTT. Its translation is CASSQGARNQPQHF.

V gene TRBV4-3 combines with J gene TRBJ1-5; D call uncertain. The CDR3 length is 17 residues. Germline assignment: CDR1 LGHNA and CDR2 YSLEER. The V gene lost 3 bases and the J gene lost 1 base, with 16 bases spanning the gap. This CDR3 reads CASSQNAGTGSNQPQHF. The CDR3 coding sequence is TGCGCCAGCAGCCAGAACGCGGGTACGGGAAGCAATCAGCCCCAGCATTTT.

The chain couples TRBV28 to TRBJ1-2; 9 bases are a match to TRBD1. The CDR3 spans 14 residues. The germline V gene has CDR1 MDHEN and CDR2 SYDVKM. Trimming at V came to 6 bases and at J to 4 bases, leaving 6 bases not matched to a gene. CDR3 loop: CASRPGTGSYGYTF. The CDR3 DNA sequence: TGTGCCAGCAGGCCCGGGACAGGGAGCTATGGCTACACCTTC.

This clone was detected only once. The chain uses TRBV30 and TRBJ1-1; D is possibly TRBD1 (5 bases). From germline, CDR1 is GTSNPN and CDR2 SVGIG (reference sequence). The germline V and J ends were trimmed by 2 bases and 0 bases, with 7 bases remaining between them. The CDR3 has 13 amino acids. CDR3 in DNA: TGTGCCTGGAGTAGACAGATGAACACTGAAGCTTTCTTT. Translated, it gives CAWSRQMNTEAFF.

The J gene is TRBJ2-1, the V gene TRBV4-3; 8 bases are shared with TRBD1. This CDR3 region has 15 residues. CDR1 LGHNA and CDR2 YSLEER come from the germline V gene. Trimming at V came to 4 bases and at J to 2 bases, leaving 4 bases not matched to a gene. CDR3 sequence reads: CASSRLTGAYNEQFF. The CDR3 region has the DNA TGCGCCAGCAGCCGCTTGACAGGGGCCTACAATGAGCAGTTCTTC.